The 17 T cell receptor beta chains below were found in one sample sequenced in a study of cytomegalovirus exposure and HLA in healthy donors. 13 Jbeta primers and 60 Vbeta primers were used for the PCR. The assay was immunoSEQ multiplex PCR, and TCRdb's table has in-frame clones only and misses some. The data hold 200,000 or so clones, with about 70% observed a single time. The sample consisted of PBMCs. All receptors derive from a middle-aged man in good health and CMV-seropositive.

CDR3 bases: TGTGCCAGCAGCTCTGACAGCTACTCTGGAAACACCATATATTTT. Protein product: CASSSDSYSGNTIYF. V usage is TRBV5-8 and J usage is TRBJ1-3; D might be TRBD1 (5 bases). This CDR3 has 15 residues. Trimming took off 3 bases at V and 0 bases at J, with 10 bases between the two ends. Germline CDR1 reads SGHTS; CDR2 reads YDEGEE.

The gene calls are TRBV5-4 and TRBJ2-7; possible D gene TRBD1, 5 bases. The CDR3 is 14 amino acids. Germline V CDR1 and CDR2: SGHNT, YYREEE (reference sequence). With 4 bases removed from V and 3 bases from J, the gap between germline ends came to 14 bases. The CDR3 sequence: CASSPGLGGYEQYF. CDR3 sequence (DNA): TGTGCCAGCAGCCCAGGGCTGGGCGGCTACGAGCAGTACTTC.

This clone was detected only a few times. This chain connects TRBV5-1 to TRBJ2-7, with unresolved D. The length of the CDR3 is 11 residues. Trimming stripped 4 bases from V and 3 bases from J, with 5 bases between. Germline V lookup: CDR1 SGHRS, CDR2 YFSETQ. The DNA for the CDR3 is TGCGCCAGCAGCCCCGGCTACGAGCAGTACTTC. Its translation is CASSPGYEQYF. Using reference TRBV5-1 and TRBJ2-7 for the parts outside the CDR3, the full variable domain is KAGVTQTPRYLIKTRGQQVTLSCSPISGHRSVSWYQQTPGQGLQFLFEYFSETQRNKGNFPGRFSGRQFSNSRSEMNVSTLELGDSALYLCASSPGYEQYFGPGTRLTVT.

V and J are TRBV4-1 and TRBJ2-7; D might be TRBD1 (5 bases). The CDR3 extends over 14 amino acids. The V gene lost 2 bases and the J gene lost 1 base, with 9 bases spanning the gap. CDR1 is MGHRA and CDR2 is YSYEKL in the germline V gene. The CDR3 sequence is CASSQTQGSYEQYF. CDR3 DNA: TGCGCCAGCAGCCAAACTCAGGGTTCCTACGAGCAGTACTTC.

This clone was counted only a few times. The CDR3 bases are TGTGCCAGCTCACAAGCCCTCCAGGGGGCATCAGAGACCCAGTACTTC. This sequence encodes CASSQALQGASETQYF. The J gene is TRBJ2-5, the V gene TRBV18, with TRBD1 matching 8 bases. The CDR3 runs 16 residues. Per the germline V gene, CDR1 is KGHSH and CDR2 is LQKENI. The trim removed 4 bases at V and 4 bases at J, leaving 11 bases unmatched.

The chain employs TRBV6-1 and TRBJ1-5; 8 positions agree with TRBD1. V lost 7 bases and J lost 6; bases outside the gene matches: 8. Germline assignment: CDR1 MNHNS and CDR2 SASEGT. The CDR3 loop spans 14 amino acids. DNA for the CDR3: TGTGCCAGCACCATACAGGGGGAGAGTCAGCCCCAGCATTTT. It yields the protein CASTIQGESQPQHF.

The chain recombines TRBV4-1 with TRBJ2-7; possibly TRBD2 for D (5 bases). V gave up 4 bases and J gave up 0 bases, with 19 bases separating them. Germline V lookup: CDR1 MGHRA, CDR2 YSYEKL. This CDR3 is built from 17 residues. The CDR3 protein is CASSREALATSSYEQYF. For the CDR3, the DNA is TGCGCCAGCAGCCGAGAGGCCTTAGCGACCAGCTCCTACGAGCAGTACTTC.

This rearrangement joins TRBV6-6 to TRBJ2-1; TRBD2 matches at 11 bases. Germline CDR1 MNHNY, CDR2 SVGAGI (reference sequence). With 1 base clipped from V and 7 bases from J, the junction kept 6 bases outside the gene matches. CDR3 size: 16 residues. The CDR3 DNA reads TGTGCCAGCAGTTACTACCTAGCGGGGGGTGGAAATGAGCAGTTCTTC. This encodes CASSYYLAGGGNEQFF.

CDR3 loop: CASTGQGPYEQYF. CDR3 nucleotides: TGCGCCAGCACGGGACAGGGCCCCTACGAGCAGTACTTC. The chain employs TRBV10-2 and TRBJ2-7; 9 nucleotides line up with TRBD1. J gave up 2 bases and V 7 bases, and 3 bases lay outside the gene matches. Germline V gives CDR1 WSHSY, CDR2 SAAADI. This CDR3 has 13 amino acids.

This chain joins TRBV5-1 and TRBJ2-1, with 9 bases that match TRBD2. The CDR3 totals 18 residues. CDR1 and CDR2 from the germline V gene are SGHRS and YFSETQ. V trimming: 0 bases; J trimming: 0 bases; junction bases outside the gene matches: 7. The DNA of the CDR3 is TGCGCCAGCAGCTTGGGGGGCCTTAGCGGGAGCTCCTACAATGAGCAGTTCTTC. Translating it yields CASSLGGLSGSSYNEQFF.

The chain is built from TRBV6-5 and TRBJ1-6; D unresolved. Trimming removed 2 bases from V and 9 bases from J, with 11 bases in between. CDR1 and CDR2 (germline): MNHEY, SVGAGI. The CDR3 loop spans 14 amino acids. CDR3 amino acids: CASSYQGRTSPLHF. In DNA form, the CDR3 reads TGTGCCAGCAGTTACCAAGGGAGAACTTCACCCCTCCACTTT.

The V call is TRBV18, the J call TRBJ1-5; D is undetermined. V dropped 4 bases and J dropped 6 bases, with 16 bases sitting between them. Germline V gene lookup returns CDR1 KGHSH and CDR2 LQKENI. The CDR3 sequence is 15 residues long. The CDR3, as DNA: TGTGCCAGCTCACGGGAGCAGGTGGGGTCTCAGCCCCAGCATTTT. Protein product: CASSREQVGSQPQHF.

The chain links TRBV11-2 to TRBJ2-3; TRBD2 agrees at 7 bases. The germline V gene encodes CDR1 SGHAT and CDR2 FQNNGV. Trimming at V came to 2 bases and at J to 2 bases, leaving 7 bases not matched to a gene. There are 16 residues in the CDR3. The DNA for the CDR3 is TGTGCCAGCAGCTTAAACGCGGGAGACTACACAGATACGCAGTATTTT. It translates to CASSLNAGDYTDTQYF.

This clone was counted between two and nine times. The chain recombines TRBV29-1 with TRBJ2-7, with TRBD1 matching 8 bases. Germline assignment: CDR1 SQVTM and CDR2 ANQGSEA. J was trimmed by 0 bases and V by 6 bases; bases with no gene match: 7. The CDR3 totals 14 residues. Written as DNA, the CDR3 is TGCAGCGTGGCAGACAGGGGAAGCTCCTACGAGCAGTACTTC. Translating it yields CSVADRGSSYEQYF.

This clone turned up a few times. This chain connects TRBV4-1 to TRBJ2-7; 7 bases agree with TRBD1. Germline trimming cut 2 bases from V and 2 bases from J; bases unmatched to any gene: 6. The CDR3 is 15 amino acids. Germline CDR1 is MGHRA and CDR2 is YSYEKL. In nucleotides, the CDR3 is TGCGCCAGCAGCCAAACGGGACAGCCTACCTACGAGCAGTACTTC. It codes for CASSQTGQPTYEQYF.

V and J are TRBV10-3 and TRBJ2-1; 9 nucleotides align to TRBD1. CDR1 and CDR2 (germline): ENHRY, SYGVKD. CDR3 length equals 17 residues. V shed 4 bases, J shed 3 bases, and the junction held 10 bases outside the gene matches. CDR3 coding DNA: TGTGCCATCAGTGGGGGGAACGGGACAGGGAGCTACAATGAGCAGTTCTTC. Protein sequence: CAISGGNGTGSYNEQFF.

CDR3 sequence reads: CASRWAGSNQPQHF. As DNA, the CDR3 is TGTGCCAGTCGATGGGCGGGTTCCAATCAGCCCCAGCATTTT. The chain recombines TRBV19 with TRBJ1-5, with D unresolved. The CDR3 spans 14 residues. Trimming took off 8 bases at V and 3 bases at J, with 14 bases between the two ends. Germline assignment: CDR1 LNHDA and CDR2 SQIVND (reference sequence).